This T cell receptor (beta chain) was captured by sequencing in a study of stem cell transplantation in POMP-related autoinflammatory disease. Study overall: Before transplant, CD4+ T cells skewed naive and CD8+ proportions were low. The study, taken as a whole, reports: In patients with PRAID, every analyzed T-cell subset tended to show lower diversity and higher clonality.

J lost 1 base, V lost 2 bases, and 7 bases had no gene match. This CDR3 comprises 18 residues. CDR1 and CDR2 (germline): MDHEN, SYDVKM. Prominent immunodeficiency with autoinflammation defined PRAID. Profiled with immunoSEQ multiplex PCR; TCRdb holds only in-frame clones, not every one. This table has some 30,000 clones, around 90% appearing once. This clone was detected only once. As yet, its antigen is unknown. The clonotype was recovered from a human donor with POMP-related autoinflammation and immune dysregulation (PRAID). The V gene is TRBV28, the J gene TRBJ2-2; 10 bases line up with TRBD2. The input for sequencing was CD4+ T cells from PBMCs, taken before stem cell transplantation. The CDR3 bases are TGTGCCAGCAGTTTACCCGCTAGCGGGGGAGAGAACACCGGGGAGCTGTTTTTT. This sequence encodes CASSLPASGGENTGELFF. The full variable domain, rest sourced from reference TRBV28 and TRBJ2-2, is DVKVTQSSRYLVKRTGEKVFLECVQDMDHENMFWYRQDPGLGLRLIYFSYDVKMKEKGDIPEGYSVSREKKERFSLILESASTNQTSMYLCASSLPASGGENTGELFFGEGSRLTVL.